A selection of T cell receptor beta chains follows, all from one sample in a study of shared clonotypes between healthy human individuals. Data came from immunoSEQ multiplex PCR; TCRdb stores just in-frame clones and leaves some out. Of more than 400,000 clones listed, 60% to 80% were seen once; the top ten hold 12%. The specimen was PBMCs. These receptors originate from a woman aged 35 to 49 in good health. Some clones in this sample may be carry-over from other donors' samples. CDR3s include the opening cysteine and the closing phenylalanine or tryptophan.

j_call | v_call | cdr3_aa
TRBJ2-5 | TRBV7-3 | CASSPFPGQGGKETQYF
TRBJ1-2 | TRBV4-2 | CASSRLGGYDGYTF
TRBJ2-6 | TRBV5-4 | CASSLAPAAGANVLTF
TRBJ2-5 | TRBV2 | CASSRDRGYQETQYF
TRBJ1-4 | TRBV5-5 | CASSSGRTAGNEKLFF
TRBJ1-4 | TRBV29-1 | CSVGTGTANEKLFF
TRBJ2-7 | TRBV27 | CASSAKTGGYEQYF
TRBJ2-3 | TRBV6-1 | CASSSLGGTDTQYF
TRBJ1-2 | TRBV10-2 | CASSASGTGVYGYTF
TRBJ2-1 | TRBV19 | CASSTDGTSGNEQFF
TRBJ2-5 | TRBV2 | CASSVRLQETQYF
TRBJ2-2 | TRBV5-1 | CASSLVGANTGELFF
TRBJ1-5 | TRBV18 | CASSRDSNQPQHF
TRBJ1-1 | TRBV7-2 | CASSLFRTEAFF
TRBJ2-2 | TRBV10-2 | CASSVAGVNTGELFF
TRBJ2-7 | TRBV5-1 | CASSPTGDTYEQYF